This TCR beta chain stems from a study of shared clonotypes between healthy human individuals. V lost 6 bases and J lost 5, with 23 bases in between. The germline V gene has CDR1 SGHDN and CDR2 FVKESK. This CDR3 spans 16 amino acids. Study-wide findings and caveats: Sequencing depth was expected to affect clonotype sharing among donors.

Cells designated naive CD8 were CD45RO-negative and were positively selected for CCR7, with terminally differentiated effector memory CD45RA+ cells excluded. Donors comprised healthy HIV-negative adults lacking recent acute infections or vaccinations. Samples underwent the assay at deep level. Produced via immunoSEQ multiplex PCR; TCRdb's table is partial and in-frame only. The sample lists around 2.1 million clones; approximately 94% were seen once. In its sample, this clone was seen once. Its antigen is not known. This chain joins TRBV14 and TRBJ2-7, with D possibly matching TRBD1 (5 bases). The sequence was obtained from a man between 18 and 29 years old in good health. Some clones in this sample may be carry-over from other donors' samples. Sequences were obtained from naive CD8+ T cells from PBMCs. The CDR3 region has the DNA TGTGCCAGCAGACAGGCCGGTAGTGCGATTTTGAACGAGCAGTACTTC. It specifies CASRQAGSAILNEQYF.